These T cell receptor beta chains were read from a single sample in a study of shared clonotypes between healthy human individuals. This table comes from immunoSEQ multiplex PCR, and its TCRdb copy is limited to in-frame clones, with some not included. The repertoire holds more than 550,000 clones, with over 60% as singletons. The sequenced material came from memory CD4+ T cells sorted from blood. These receptors all stem from a woman in her 30s in good health. CDR3s include the opening cysteine and the closing phenylalanine or tryptophan. A D gene is named only where the DNA matches it firmly. Size is stated for part of the rows, as once, few or many counts, or as a class when the clone is expanded.

TRBV7-9	TRBJ2-1	.	12	.	TGTGCCAGCAGCTTAGATGTGGAGGGTAGGATCTTC	CASSLDVEGRIF
TRBV6-5	TRBJ2-7	few	16	.	TGTGCCAGCAGTTACTCGGGACGGGGGAGCTCCTACGAGCAGTACTTC	CASSYSGRGSSYEQYF
TRBV6-1	TRBJ1-5	.	15	.	TGTGCCAGCATCCGACCAGGGAATAGCAATCAGCCCCAGCATTTT	CASIRPGNSNQPQHF
TRBV27	TRBJ2-5	.	14	.	TGTGCCAGCAGTTCCTGGGACCGCCAAGAGACCCAGTACTTC	CASSSWDRQETQYF
TRBV19	TRBJ2-7	.	17	TRBD2	TGTGCCAGTAGTATAGTCCGGACTAGCGGGAAGAAAAAAGAGCAGTACTTC	CASSIVRTSGKKKEQYF
TRBV14	TRBJ2-7	.	14	TRBD1	TGTGCCAGCAGCCAAATGACAGGGCCCTACGAGCAGTACTTC	CASSQMTGPYEQYF
TRBV28	TRBJ1-5	.	13	.	TGTGCCAGCAAGGGAGAGGAACATCAGCCCCAGCATTTT	CASKGEEHQPQHF
TRBV7-9	TRBJ1-4	.	11	.	TGTGCCACACGAAGGGAGGAAAAACTGTTTTTT	CATRREEKLFF
TRBV29-1	TRBJ1-1	.	14	.	TGCAGCGTTGAGGTGACAGTTCAGAACACTGAAGCTTTCTTT	CSVEVTVQNTEAFF
TRBV10-2	TRBJ2-7	.	11	.	TGCGCCAGCAGTGGCAGCTACGAGCAGTACTTC	CASSGSYEQYF
TRBV6-5	TRBJ1-3	.	13	.	TGTGCCAGCAGTTACGTCTTAGGAAACACCATATATTTT	CASSYVLGNTIYF
TRBV28	TRBJ2-7	.	13	.	TGTGCGGTGACCGAAAAGTCACGTCACGAGCAGTACTTC	CAVTEKSRHEQYF
TRBV28	TRBJ2-7	once	13	TRBD2	TGTGCCAGCAGACTAGCGGGTACCTACGAGCAGTACTTC	CASRLAGTYEQYF
TRBV19	TRBJ1-1	once	13	TRBD1	TGTGCCAGTAGTGGACAGGGGAGAACTGAAGCTTTCTTT	CASSGQGRTEAFF
TRBV11-3	TRBJ2-3	few	14	.	TGTGCCAGCAGCCGGACGGCTAGCACAGATACGCAGTATTTT	CASSRTASTDTQYF
TRBV7-2	TRBJ2-3	many	14	TRBD2	TGTGCCAGCAGCCTCGGGACTAGCGGAGATACGCAGTATTTT	CASSLGTSGDTQYF
TRBV2	TRBJ1-2	few	11	.	TGTGCCAGCAACGATAACTATGGCTACACCTTC	CASNDNYGYTF
TRBV5-6	TRBJ1-1	once	14	.	TGTGCCAGCAGCTTGCTCGGGGATAACACTGAAGCTTTCTTT	CASSLLGDNTEAFF
TRBV6-5	TRBJ2-6	.	16	.	TGTGCCAGCAGTTACTCGGGGCTCTCTGGGGCCAACGTCCTGACTTTC	CASSYSGLSGANVLTF
TRBV15	TRBJ2-2	.	16	.	TGTGCCACCAGCAGAGCTTTAGGCGGAAACACCGGGGAGCTGTTTTTT	CATSRALGGNTGELFF
TRBV30	TRBJ2-5	once	12	.	TGTGCCTGGAGTGTACAGCAAGAGACCCAGTACTTC	CAWSVQQETQYF
TRBV5-1	TRBJ1-4	.	17	.	TGCGCCAGCAGCTTCTTACCCCCGACCGCAACTAATGAAAAACTGTTTTTT	CASSFLPPTATNEKLFF
TRBV7-9	TRBJ2-1	.	14	.	TGTGCCAGCCTGAAAGGGGGGGTTTACAATGAGCAGTTCTTC	CASLKGGVYNEQFF
TRBV27	TRBJ1-4	few	17	TRBD1	TGTGCCAGCAGTTCCCGGACAGGGAGGAGGTTAGGTGAAAAACTGTTTTTT	CASSSRTGRRLGEKLFF
TRBV18	TRBJ1-1	few	14	TRBD1	TGTGCCAGCTCCCGGGACAGGGGTAACACTGAAGCTTTCTTT	CASSRDRGNTEAFF
TRBV6-5	TRBJ2-7	.	16	.	TGTGCCAGCAGTTACCGGTCGGGAGACGGGGACTACGAGCAGTACTTC	CASSYRSGDGDYEQYF
TRBV7-2	TRBJ1-2	.	14	.	TGTGCCAGCAGCTCTAAAACAGGGAACTATGGCTACACCTTC	CASSSKTGNYGYTF
TRBV10-3	TRBJ2-1	.	17	.	TGTGCCATCAGTGGCCGCCAAGGGATCCTCTCCTACAATGAGCAGTTCTTC	CAISGRQGILSYNEQFF
TRBV5-4	TRBJ2-6	few	18	TRBD1	TGTGCCAGCGGAACCCGGGACAGGTCGAACTCTGGGGCCAACGTCCTGACTTTC	CASGTRDRSNSGANVLTF
TRBV11-2	TRBJ1-1	.	14	.	TGTGCCAGCAGCTTAGGGGATGCGAACACTGAAGCTTTCTTT	CASSLGDANTEAFF
TRBV6-6	TRBJ1-3	.	15	.	TGTGCCAGCAGGGGCAGGTGGAGCTCTGGAAACACCATATATTTT	CASRGRWSSGNTIYF
TRBV28	TRBJ2-1	many	14	.	TGTGCCAGCTCCAGGTTGAGGGCCTCGTGGGTTCAGTTCTTC	CASSRLRASWVQFF
TRBV4-2	TRBJ2-7	.	14	.	TGTGCCAGCAGCCAAGACCATGAAGGTTACGAGCAGTACTTC	CASSQDHEGYEQYF
TRBV4-2	TRBJ2-7	.	16	.	TGTGCCAGCAGCCAATCCTCCGGGACTCAAGGTAAACAGCAGTACTTC	CASSQSSGTQGKQQYF
TRBV7-6	TRBJ2-7	.	18	TRBD2	TGTGCCAGCAGCTTAGTACCCTGTCTAGCGGGAGTGTACTACGAGCAGTACTTC	CASSLVPCLAGVYYEQYF
TRBV6-1	TRBJ2-1	.	14	.	TGTGCCAGCAGTGAAGCGGCCAGGGTGAATGAGCAGTTCTTC	CASSEAARVNEQFF
TRBV11-2	TRBJ2-7	.	13	.	TGTGCCAGCAGCCCCCTGGGAATTAGCGAGCAGTACTTC	CASSPLGISEQYF
TRBV5-1	TRBJ1-1	.	15	.	TGCGCCAGCAGCTGGACGCAAGAAGGGGACACTGAAGCTTTCTTT	CASSWTQEGDTEAFF
TRBV7-9	TRBJ2-7	.	18	TRBD2	TGTGCCAGCAGCGACCCATCCGAAATTAGCGGGAGGGCAGTCGAGCAGTACTTC	CASSDPSEISGRAVEQYF
TRBV4-1	TRBJ2-5	.	15	.	TGCGCCAGCAGCCAAGTAACAGGGCGGCGAGAGACCCAGTACTTC	CASSQVTGRRETQYF
TRBV2	TRBJ2-2	.	12	.	TGTGCCAGCAATCAGTACACCGGGGAGCTGTTTTTT	CASNQYTGELFF
TRBV19	TRBJ2-1	once	16	.	TGTGCCAGTAGTCTCCGGGCGGGGAGCTCCTACAATGAGCAGTTCTTC	CASSLRAGSSYNEQFF
TRBV5-1	TRBJ2-3	.	15	TRBD2	TGCGCCAGCAGCTTAGCGGGAAGGTCCACAGATACGCAGTATTTT	CASSLAGRSTDTQYF
TRBV6-1	TRBJ2-1	.	13	.	TGTGCCAGCACGTCCGGGGACAACAATGAGCAGTTCTTC	CASTSGDNNEQFF
TRBV19	TRBJ2-1	few	16	TRBD2	TGTGCCAGTAGTATAGTGAGACTAGCGGGAGCAGGTGAGCAGTTCTTC	CASSIVRLAGAGEQFF
TRBV2	TRBJ2-1	few	15	TRBD2	TGTGCCAGCAGTGAGCGGCGGGAGCCTTACAATGAGCAGTTCTTC	CASSERREPYNEQFF
TRBV11-2	TRBJ1-1	.	13	.	TGTGCCAGCAGCTTACTCCGGAACACTGAAGCTTTCTTT	CASSLLRNTEAFF
TRBV6-1	TRBJ2-5	.	15	TRBD1	TGTGCCAGCAGTGAAGAGAAGGGACAGGGGGAGACCCAGTACTTC	CASSEEKGQGETQYF
TRBV29-1	TRBJ2-2	few	12	TRBD2	TGCAGCGTTGGAGCGGGAGGCGGGGAGCTGTTTTTT	CSVGAGGGELFF
TRBV27	TRBJ1-2	.	14	.	TGTGCCAGCAGTCCCACTTCGACCACCCAAAGCTACACCTTC	CASSPTSTTQSYTF
TRBV5-4	TRBJ2-1	.	19	TRBD2	TGTGCCAGCAGCCCCACCGGGACTAGCTGGAGGGGTTATTACAATGAGCAGTTCTTC	CASSPTGTSWRGYYNEQFF
TRBV2	TRBJ2-7	once	13	TRBD2	TGTGCCAGCAGTGCACTAGCGGGAGATCAGCAGTACTTC	CASSALAGDQQYF